Here is one T cell receptor beta chain with its context. V lost 5 bases and J lost 3; bases outside the gene matches: 6. Germline loops: CDR1 SEHNR, CDR2 FQNEAQ (reference sequence). CDR3 size: 14 residues. Seattle patients were enrolled while actively infected and followed longitudinally. TCRdb keeps only in-frame clones here, not all; method: immunoSEQ multiplex PCR. Counted here are about 48,000 clones, more than 75% occurring once; the ten biggest clones make up approximately 2.5%. The data originate from a study of blood T cell repertoires in COVID-19. Study overall: The United States, Italy and Spain were the sources of the acute and convalescent COVID-19 samples. T cells, B-cell-depleted T cells, or PBMCs supplied cDNA or gDNA.

Material: peripheral blood. The receptor was isolated from a woman older than 75 with COVID-19, enrolled during active disease. The rearrangement joins TRBV7-9 to TRBJ2-7; TRBD1 matches 8 bases. In DNA, the CDR3 is TGTGCCAGCAGCCTCGGACAGGGTTACTACGAGCAGTACTTC. This codes for CASSLGQGYYEQYF.